This TCR beta chain derives from a study of technical replicates of blood from a few donors. The CDR3 is made up of 15 amino acids. Trimming took off 4 bases at V and 2 bases at J, with 15 bases between the two ends. Germline V gives CDR1 SGHRS, CDR2 YFSETQ. TCRdb's copy holds only in-frame clones and misses some; the assay was immunoSEQ multiplex PCR. Among more than 90,000 clones listed, under 97% were seen once. The chain has TRBV5-1 and TRBJ2-5; the D gene is possibly TRBD1 (5 bases). The origin of this receptor is a human donor in good health. The specimen was T cells isolated from PBMCs. CDR3 sequence (DNA): TGCGCCAGCAGCCTAAGGGGTTGGGCACAAGAGACCCAGTACTTC. Translation gives CASSLRGWAQETQYF.